This paragraph covers one T cell receptor (beta chain) sequence. This sample was included in a study of cytomegalovirus exposure and HLA in healthy donors. Study information: Around 89 million unique TCRs from HLA-typed donors made up an early data release.

The PCR employed 60 Vbeta primers together with 13 Jbeta primers. The data were produced by immunoSEQ multiplex PCR, yet TCRdb's version contains in-frame clones alone and is incomplete. The sample includes around 170,000 clones, over 70% of them seen just once. The length of the CDR3 is 13 residues. Trimming took off 5 bases at V and 9 bases at J, with 15 bases between the two ends. Looked up from germline, CDR1 is MNHNS and CDR2 is SASEGT. Sample: PBMCs. This clonotype was sampled from a man in his fifties or sixties in good health and CMV-seronegative. This sequence joins TRBV6-1 and TRBJ2-3; a weak D match, TRBD1 (5 bases). CDR3 region: CASSPRAPDTQYF. CDR3 nucleotide sequence: TGTGCCAGCAGTCCCAGGGCACCTGACACGCAGTATTTT.